The rows below give T cell receptor beta chains drawn from one sample of a study of T cell repertoires in cytomegalovirus infection. TCRdb reanalysed the reads using MiXCR and keeps one entry per CDR3 protein. The sample contains about 310,000 distinct CDR3 sequences, roughly 25% of which appear only once. Which antigens these TCRs recognize remains unknown. This sample comprised cultured PBMCs, obtained from culture after CMV antigen stimulation. The receptors shown here come from a human donor in good health (CMV status not recorded). Some clones in this sample may be carry-over from other donors' samples. CDR3s include the opening cysteine and the closing phenylalanine or tryptophan. Each record gives: clone size, J gene, D gene, V gene, CDR3 DNA, CDR3 protein. D genes are given only for firm matches. Clone sizes are given selectively: once, few, many, or a class where the clone is expanded.

few,TRBJ2-2,TRBD2,TRBV11-3,TGTGCCAGCAGCGAAGGGGGACTAGCGGGAGTTCTCGGGGAGCTGTTTTTT,CASSEGGLAGVLGELFF
-,TRBJ1-2,TRBD1,TRBV6-6,TGTGCCAGCACTCGACAGGGCTGGGGCTACACCTTC,CASTRQGWGYTF
-,TRBJ1-6,-,TRBV4-1,TGCGCCAGCAGCCAAGATTTCAACGGCCTCCACTTT,CASSQDFNGLHF
-,TRBJ2-1,TRBD2,TRBV7-3,TGTGCCAGCAGCTTACTCTCTAGCGGGGTCTCCTACAATGAGCAGTTCTTC,CASSLLSSGVSYNEQFF
-,TRBJ2-7,-,TRBV5-5,TGTGCCAGCAGCTTGCCGGACACCTCCTACGAGCAGTACTTC,CASSLPDTSYEQYF
-,TRBJ1-2,-,TRBV28,TGTGCCAGCAGTTATCGGACGGGGCGGCTAGATAGCGATGGCTACACCTTC,CASSYRTGRLDSDGYTF
few,TRBJ2-1,TRBD1,TRBV7-2,TGTGCCAGCACCCCCGGGACAGGGGGCGGGTATGAGCAGTTCTTC,CASTPGTGGGYEQFF
few,TRBJ1-6,TRBD1,TRBV2,TGTGCCGGAAGGGACAGTAGGAATTCACCCCTCCACTTT,CAGRDSRNSPLHF
-,TRBJ2-1,TRBD2,TRBV6-2/TRBV6-3,TGTGCCAGCAATCCTAGCGGGGTTGCGGGCAATGAGCAGTTCTTC,CASNPSGVAGNEQFF
-,TRBJ1-1,TRBD1,TRBV28,TGTGCCAGCAGTCCACCTACAGGGGAAGCTCCTGAAGCTTTCTTT,CASSPPTGEAPEAFF
many,TRBJ1-3,-,TRBV28,TGTGCCAGCAGTTCGTTCAGGATAGTACCTAGCGGCTCTGGAAACACCATATATTTT,CASSSFRIVPSGSGNTIYF
few,TRBJ2-1,-,TRBV7-2,TGTGCCAGCAGCCCGGGCTGGGGCTTCCAGTTCTTC,CASSPGWGFQFF
few,TRBJ2-1,TRBD1,TRBV7-9,TGTGCCAGCAGCCCCCGACAGGGAGCGGTCAATGAGCAGTTCTTC,CASSPRQGAVNEQFF
-,TRBJ2-1,TRBD2,TRBV4-1,TGCGCCAGCAGCCAAGATGGACTAGCGGGAACCTTACAGTTCTTC,CASSQDGLAGTLQFF
many,TRBJ1-1,-,TRBV11-2,TGTGCCAGCAGCTGGGGCGTGGGGGGAACTGAAGCTTTCTTT,CASSWGVGGTEAFF
once,TRBJ2-1,TRBD2,TRBV11-2,TGTGCCAGCAGCTTATCGCGCGGGAGGGCCCAGTTCTTC,CASSLSRGRAQFF
-,TRBJ2-5,TRBD2,TRBV7-3,TGTGCCAGCAGCTTAAATCCTAGCGGTAACCAAGAGACCCAGTACTTC,CASSLNPSGNQETQYF
few,TRBJ2-3,-,TRBV3-1,TGTGCCAGCAGCCCGGGACTCCACGGGGATACGCAGTATTTT,CASSPGLHGDTQYF
few,TRBJ1-1,-,TRBV5-4,TGTGCCAGCAGCTTGGAGGTAGGAGAAGCTTTCTTT,CASSLEVGEAFF
-,TRBJ2-7,-,TRBV7-2,TGTGCCAGCAGCTTATCAGGGATTCCTTCGGACGAGCAGTACTTC,CASSLSGIPSDEQYF
few,TRBJ1-1,TRBD1,TRBV12-3/TRBV12-4,TGTGCCAGCAGTTTAGCAACAGGGGGGAACACTGAAGCTTTCTTT,CASSLATGGNTEAFF
many,TRBJ2-7,TRBD2,TRBV7-2,TGTGCCAGCAGCTTGTGGACTAGCGGGAGTTACGAGCAGTACTTC,CASSLWTSGSYEQYF